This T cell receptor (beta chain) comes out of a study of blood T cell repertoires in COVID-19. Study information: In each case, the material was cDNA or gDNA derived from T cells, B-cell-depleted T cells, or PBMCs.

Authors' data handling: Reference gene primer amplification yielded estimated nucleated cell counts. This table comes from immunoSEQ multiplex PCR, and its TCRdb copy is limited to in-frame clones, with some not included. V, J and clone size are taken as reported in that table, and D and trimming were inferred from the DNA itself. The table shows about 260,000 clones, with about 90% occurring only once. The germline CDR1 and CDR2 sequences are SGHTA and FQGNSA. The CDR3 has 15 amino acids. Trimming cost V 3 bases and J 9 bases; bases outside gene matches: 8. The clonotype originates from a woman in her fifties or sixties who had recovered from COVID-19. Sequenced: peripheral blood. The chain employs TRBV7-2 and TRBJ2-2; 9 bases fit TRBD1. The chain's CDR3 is CASSFDRGVVRELFF. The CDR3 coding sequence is TGTGCCAGCAGCTTCGACAGGGGGGTTGTCCGGGAGCTGTTTTTT.